This passage covers 2 T cell receptor beta chains from one sample sequenced in a study of blood T cell repertoires in COVID-19. Profiled with immunoSEQ multiplex PCR; TCRdb holds only in-frame clones, not every one. The sample yields tens of thousands of clones, about 85% seen once. The sequenced sample consisted of peripheral blood. These receptors all come from a human donor in a cohort sampled during active COVID-19.

The DNA of the CDR3 is TGTGCCAGCAGCAGGCGGGGGGGGACCGGGGAGCTGTTTTTT. Translation: CASSRRGGTGELFF. V and J are TRBV6-6 and TRBJ2-2; TRBD2 aligns across 9 bases. CDR3 size: 14 residues. With V trimmed by 6 bases and J by 5 bases, 4 bases remained unmatched. Germline V gene data show CDR1 as MNHNY and CDR2 as SVGAGI (reference sequence).

V usage is TRBV11-2 and J usage is TRBJ1-2, with a weak D call TRBD1 (5 bases). V was pared by 4 bases and J by 6 bases, with 15 bases between. This CDR3 spans 14 amino acids. The germline CDR1 and CDR2 sequences are SGHAT and FQNNGV. The CDR3 sequence is CASSSHPDRNGYTF. As DNA, the CDR3 is TGTGCCAGCAGCTCTCACCCCGACAGAAATGGCTACACCTTC.